The T cell receptor beta chain under discussion was sequenced for a study of T cell responses to AZD1222 COVID-19 vaccine. Here immunoSEQ multiplex PCR was the method, and the copy in TCRdb shows in-frame clones only, minus some. The sample carries around 160,000 clones, about nine tenths recorded once. The germline CDR1 and CDR2 sequences are MNHEY and SVGAGI. V lost 6 bases and J lost 8, with 13 bases in between. The CDR3 consists of 12 residues. Comment on this clone: No antigen is known for it.

Study-wide results and caveats: Per reports, nearly half of all spike-specific TCRs target regions that are unmutated in variants. Clonal diversity may have been underestimated, and the donors were mostly white British, with more females than males.

The specimen was peripheral blood, collected on day 0 of MenACWY control vaccination. The V gene is TRBV6-5, the J gene TRBJ1-2; TRBD1 is a possible D gene (6 bases). This receptor was identified in an adult in good health. The CDR3 DNA sequence: TGTGCCAGCAGCTTGGACAGAAGAGGCTACACCTTC. Amino acid sequence: CASSLDRRGYTF.